The 26 T cell receptor beta chains presented below share a single source sample, sequenced in a study of human T cells and chemical hapten exposure. The time point here: pre-sensitization, week 0. Noted treatment: therapeutic diphenylcyclopropenone sensitization with weekly scalp DPC. TCRdb fed the RACE reads into MiXCR, producing one record per CDR3 protein. The data contain about 80,000 distinct CDR3 sequences, around 13% of them singletons. The sample consisted of whole blood, taken in connection with sensitization to the hapten diphenylcyclopropenone (DPC). These receptor sequences come from a woman in her fifties or sixties with alopecia areata. Some clones in this sample may be carry-over from other donors' samples.

For this clonotype: One junction end disagrees with the germline gene, perhaps due to a read error. The V and J genes are TRBV3-1 and TRBJ2-3, with unresolved D. This CDR3 spans 13 amino acids. Per the germline V gene, CDR1 is LGHDT and CDR2 is YNNKEL (reference sequence). This CDR3 reads CATSRKGTDTQYF. The DNA for the CDR3 is TGTGCCACCAGCCGAAAGGGCACAGATACGCAGTATTTT.

The V gene is TRBV5-1, the J gene TRBJ1-1; possible D gene TRBD1, 5 bases. The CDR3 consists of 17 residues. The germline V and J ends were trimmed by 7 bases and 0 bases, with 22 bases remaining between them. From germline, CDR1 is SGHRS and CDR2 YFSETQ. Here the CDR3 reads CASPCLRQSTMNTEAFF. The CDR3 nucleotides are TGCGCCAGCCCTTGTCTCCGACAGTCGACTATGAACACTGAAGCTTTCTTT.

This clonotype was counted between two and nine times. The genes are TRBV20-1 and TRBJ2-1; D is perhaps TRBD2 (6 bases). Germline assignment: CDR1 DFQATT and CDR2 SNEGSKA (reference sequence). The CDR3 covers 15 residues. Trimming stripped 3 bases from V and 0 bases from J, with 12 bases between. DNA of the CDR3: TGCAGTGCTAGGATCGGGGGATACTCCTACAATGAGCAGTTCTTC. This gives the protein CSARIGGYSYNEQFF.

The chain combines TRBV11-2 with TRBJ2-2; a weak D match, TRBD1 (6 bases). V was trimmed by 2 bases and J by 5 bases, leaving 12 bases between them. Germline V CDR1 and CDR2: SGHAT, FQNNGV. The CDR3 covers 15 residues. This CDR3 is CASSLNRAVTGELFF. CDR3 sequence (DNA): TGTGCCAGCAGCTTAAACAGGGCGGTAACCGGGGAGCTGTTTTTT.

This clonotype came up many times. The J gene is TRBJ1-2, the V gene TRBV28, with D hard to call. CDR1 and CDR2 from the germline V gene are MDHEN and SYDVKM. The CDR3 length is 14 residues. V lost 2 bases to trimming and J lost 4 bases, with 11 bases between them. CDR3 bases: TGTGCCAGCAGTTTAGGTTTTAAGATCTATGGCTACACCTTC. It yields the protein CASSLGFKIYGYTF.

This clonotype occurred a few times. The chain has TRBV20-1 and TRBJ2-1; 8 nucleotides line up with TRBD2. The CDR3 is made up of 16 amino acids. In germline, CDR1 is DFQATT, CDR2 SNEGSKA (reference sequence). Unmatched junction bases numbered 7, after V lost 3 bases and J lost 0 bases. CDR3 protein: CSARVSGGYSYNEQFF. In nucleotides, the CDR3 is TGCAGTGCTAGGGTATCGGGAGGGTACTCCTACAATGAGCAGTTCTTC.

This clonotype appeared a few times. This sequence joins TRBV18 and TRBJ2-2, with a tentative D call TRBD2 (6 bases). There are 17 residues in the CDR3. Germline CDR1 reads KGHSH; CDR2 reads LQKENI. With 5 bases removed from V and 1 base from J, the gap between germline ends came to 17 bases. CDR3 sequence: CASSKKMGTENTGELFF. CDR3 in DNA: TGTGCCAGCTCAAAAAAAATGGGGACTGAGAACACCGGGGAGCTGTTTTTT.

This clonotype was counted many times. V usage is TRBV27 and J usage is TRBJ2-1; 16 bases map to TRBD2. Germline CDR1 is MNHEY and CDR2 is SMNVEV (reference sequence). V dropped 6 bases and J dropped 10; count of bases not matched to a gene: 3. This CDR3 spans 14 amino acids. The CDR3 nucleotides read TGTGCCAGCAGCCCGGGACTAGCGGGAGGGGAGCAGTTCTTC. Translation gives CASSPGLAGGEQFF.

The rearrangement links TRBV7-9 to TRBJ2-5; D is ambiguous. This CDR3 contains 16 residues. Germline V gene lookup returns CDR1 SEHNR and CDR2 FQNEAQ (reference sequence). The germline V and J ends were trimmed by 2 bases and 2 bases, with 15 bases remaining between them. CDR3 bases: TGTGCCAGCAGCTTATTTAGCCCCCTGGGGCAAGAGACCCAGTACTTC. Amino acid sequence: CASSLFSPLGQETQYF.

This clonotype was seen a handful of times. The rearrangement uses TRBV9 and TRBJ2-1; D gene uncertain. Germline CDR1 reads SGDLS; CDR2 reads YYNGEE. The V end lost 0 bases, the J end lost 5 bases, and 12 bases lay between the germline ends. This CDR3 comprises 15 residues. CDR3 amino acids: CASSVAIGQDNEQFF. In nucleotides, the CDR3 is TGTGCCAGCAGCGTAGCCATAGGTCAGGACAATGAGCAGTTCTTC.

In this sample, this clonotype turned up a few times. The rearrangement links TRBV28 to TRBJ2-7, with unresolved D. Germline V gives CDR1 MDHEN, CDR2 SYDVKM. The CDR3 extends over 13 amino acids. Trimming pared 3 bases from V and 2 bases from J, leaving 8 bases between. The CDR3 here is CASSFRVAYEQYF. For the CDR3, the DNA is TGTGCCAGCAGTTTCCGGGTCGCCTACGAGCAGTACTTC.

This clonotype was recorded many times. The chain employs TRBV7-6 and TRBJ2-6; 8 bases align to TRBD1. The CDR3 covers 15 residues. The V segment lost 5 bases and the J segment 2 bases; nucleotides outside the gene matches: 2. CDR1 is SGHVS and CDR2 is FNYEAQ in the germline V gene. The DNA of the CDR3 is TGTGCCAGCAGCAACAGGGGGGCTGGGGCCAACGTCCTGACTTTC. This sequence encodes CASSNRGAGANVLTF.

The chain uses TRBV11-2 and TRBJ2-2; TRBD2 is a possible D gene (6 bases). V lost 1 base to trimming and J lost 4 bases, with 10 bases between them. This CDR3 comprises 15 residues. CDR1 and CDR2 (germline): SGHAT, FQNNGV. The CDR3 DNA reads TGTGCCAGCAGCTTAGTGAGACTAGGCACCGGGGAGCTGTTTTTT. It encodes CASSLVRLGTGELFF.

This clonotype was observed many times. This sequence joins TRBV5-4 and TRBJ2-1; no clear D gene. The V end lost 1 base, the J end lost 3 bases, and 11 bases lay between the germline ends. There are 15 residues in the CDR3. Germline CDR1 is SGHNT and CDR2 is YYREEE (reference sequence). The CDR3: CASSLNWGNYNEQFF. The CDR3 DNA follows: TGTGCCAGCAGCTTGAACTGGGGAAACTACAATGAGCAGTTCTTC. Combining the CDR3 with reference TRBV5-4 and TRBJ2-1 gives the whole variable domain ETGVTQSPTHLIKTRGQQVTLRCSSQSGHNTVSWYQQALGQGPQFIFQYYREEENGRGNFPPRFSGLQFPNYSSELNVNALELDDSALYLCASSLNWGNYNEQFFGPGTRLTVL.

J is TRBJ2-4 and V is TRBV29-1; TRBD1 is a possible D gene (6 bases). The V gene lost 6 bases and the J gene lost 5 bases, with 17 bases spanning the gap. The CDR3 runs to 14 residues. Germline V gene data show CDR1 as SQVTM and CDR2 as ANQGSEA. CDR3 sequence (DNA): TGCAGCGTCGTAACTTGGGGGCGCCAAAACATTCAGTACTTC. Protein: CSVVTWGRQNIQYF.

This clonotype occurred many times. The junction shows a germline mismatch at one end, possibly a read error. The chain recombines TRBV29-1 with TRBJ2-7, with D unclear. The CDR3 runs 12 residues. Germline V lookup: CDR1 SQVTM, CDR2 ANQGSEA. This CDR3 reads CSVIRPSNEQYF. DNA of the CDR3: TGCAGCGTTATCCGGCCCTCCAACGAGCAGTACTTC.

This clonotype was counted between two and nine times. This chain joins TRBV20-1 and TRBJ2-3; 11 bases match TRBD2. Germline V gene lookup returns CDR1 DFQATT and CDR2 SNEGSKA (reference sequence). Trimming removed 0 bases from V and 5 bases from J; junction bases left unmatched: 7. This CDR3 is 16 amino acids long. CDR3 amino acids: CSAREYSGRARDTQYF. CDR3 DNA: TGCAGTGCTAGAGAGTATAGCGGGAGGGCCAGAGATACGCAGTATTTT.

Many counts were recorded for this clonotype. The chain uses TRBV12-3 or TRBV12-4 and TRBJ2-3; possibly TRBD1 for D (6 bases). V lost 6 bases and J 4 bases, leaving 11 bases between the germline ends. This CDR3 comprises 13 residues. The CDR3 region has the DNA TGTGCCAGCAGACCCCCAGGGGCAGATACGCAGTATTTT. It translates to CASRPPGADTQYF.

The V and J genes are TRBV21-1 and TRBJ2-5; the table's D call TRBD2 went unverified against the DNA. TRBV21-1 is annotated as a pseudogene. The CDR3 is 12 residues long. The CDR3 sequence is CARIQEGETQYF. CDR3 bases: TGTGCCAGAATACAGGAGGGAGAGACCCAGTACTTC.

This clonotype was counted only a few times. The chain uses TRBV21-1 and TRBJ2-1; TRBD2 reflects the table's D call only, with no check against the DNA. TRBV21-1 is a pseudogene locus. The CDR3 is 20 residues long. CDR3 nucleotide sequence: TGTGCCAGCAGCAACATTGAACGGGAGGGCCTAAAAAGCACGACATATGAGCAGTTCTTC. The encoded protein is CASSNIEREGLKSTTYEQFF.

The gene calls are TRBV18 and TRBJ1-1, with D perhaps TRBD1 (5 bases). V was cut by 2 bases and J by 8 bases, with 15 bases left in between. This CDR3 is 14 amino acids long. Germline CDR1 reads KGHSH; CDR2 reads LQKENI. CDR3 amino acids: CASSPSMTEIEAFF. In DNA, the CDR3 is TGTGCCAGCTCACCATCCATGACAGAAATAGAAGCTTTCTTT.

This clonotype was observed at least ten times. J is TRBJ1-3 and V is TRBV2, with 8 bases matching TRBD1. In germline, CDR1 is SNHLY, CDR2 FYNNEI. The CDR3 length is 15 residues. V lost 7 bases and J lost 4; bases outside the gene matches: 9. CDR3 loop: CASTSQGAKGNTIYF. The CDR3, as DNA: TGTGCCAGCACCAGCCAGGGGGCGAAAGGAAACACCATATATTTT.

The chain carries TRBV6-6 and TRBJ2-3; D remains unclear. The length of the CDR3 is 12 residues. Germline values: CDR1 MNHNY, CDR2 SVGAGI (reference sequence). V gave up 4 bases and J gave up 6 bases, with 8 bases separating them. The CDR3 protein is CASSLEVDTQYF. Here the CDR3 DNA reads TGTGCCAGCAGTTTAGAAGTGGATACGCAGTATTTT.

This clonotype was seen more than once but under ten times. The chain is built from TRBV4-2 and TRBJ2-2; 10 positions agree with TRBD2. Trimming at V came to 2 bases and at J to 3 bases, leaving 12 bases not matched to a gene. CDR3 size: 19 residues. Germline V gene lookup returns CDR1 LGHNA and CDR2 YNFKEQ. The CDR3 DNA reads TGTGCCAGCAGCCAAAGATCGCTAGCGGGAGAACTCCACACCGGGGAGCTGTTTTTT. Amino acid sequence: CASSQRSLAGELHTGELFF.

The chain employs TRBV30 and TRBJ1-1; D ambiguous. The CDR3 has 13 amino acids. Trimming removed 0 bases at V and 0 bases at J, with 5 bases between. Germline V lookup: CDR1 GTSNPN, CDR2 SVGIG (reference sequence). Here the CDR3 reads CAWSVGLNTEAFF. CDR3 DNA sequence: TGTGCCTGGAGTGTAGGGTTGAACACTGAAGCTTTCTTT.

The chain employs TRBV27 and TRBJ1-6; TRBD1 is a possible D gene (5 bases). Trimming pared 7 bases from V and 7 bases from J, leaving 14 bases between. CDR3 length: 14 residues. Germline values: CDR1 MNHEY, CDR2 SMNVEV (reference sequence). CDR3 in amino acids: CASKTGGVNSPLHF. As DNA, the CDR3 is TGTGCCAGCAAAACCGGGGGGGTGAATTCACCCCTCCACTTT.